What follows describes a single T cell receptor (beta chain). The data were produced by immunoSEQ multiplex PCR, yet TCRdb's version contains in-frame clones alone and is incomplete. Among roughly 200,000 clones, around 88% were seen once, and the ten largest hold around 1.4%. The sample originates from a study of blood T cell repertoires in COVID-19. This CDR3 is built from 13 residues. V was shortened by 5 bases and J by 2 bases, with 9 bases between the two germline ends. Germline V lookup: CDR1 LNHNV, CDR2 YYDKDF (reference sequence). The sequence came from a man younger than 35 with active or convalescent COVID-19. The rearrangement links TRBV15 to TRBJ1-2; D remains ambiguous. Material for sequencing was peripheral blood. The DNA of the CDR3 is TGTGCCACCAGCGGGGAGGCCAACTATGGCTACACCTTC. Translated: CATSGEANYGYTF. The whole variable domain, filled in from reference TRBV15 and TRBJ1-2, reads DAMVIQNPRYQVTQFGKPVTLSCSQTLNHNVMYWYQQKSSQAPKLLFHYYDKDFNNEADTPDNFQSRRPNTSFCFLDIRSPGLGDTAMYLCATSGEANYGYTFGSGTRLTVV.